One sample yielded the 26 T cell receptor beta chains listed below, sequenced in a study of T cell changes during pregnancy in multiple sclerosis. Clones were read by immunoSEQ multiplex PCR, and TCRdb kept only the in-frame ones, dropping some. The table shows some 120,000 clones, with about 93% occurring only once. The material sequenced was peripheral blood, taken before pregnancy. These receptors all come from a female donor with multiple sclerosis, enrolled in a pregnancy study.

The chain carries TRBV27 and TRBJ1-1; perhaps TRBD1 as D (5 bases). This CDR3 is 15 amino acids long. The germline CDR1 and CDR2 sequences are MNHEY and SMNVEV (reference sequence). The V end was cut by 3 bases, the J end by 1 base, with 12 bases between. The CDR3 here is CASSLVGARNTEAFF. Written as DNA, the CDR3 is TGTGCCAGCAGTTTGGTTGGGGCAAGGAACACTGAAGCTTTCTTT.

V is TRBV30 and J is TRBJ2-2, with 11 nucleotides matching TRBD2. From germline, CDR1 is GTSNPN and CDR2 SVGIG (reference sequence). J was trimmed by 2 bases and V by 8 bases; bases with no gene match: 13. This CDR3 comprises 17 residues. The chain's CDR3 is CAGTGAGTSGNTGELFF. DNA for the CDR3: TGTGCCGGAACAGGAGCCGGGACTAGCGGAAACACCGGGGAGCTGTTTTTT.

The gene calls are TRBV27 and TRBJ2-3, with D perhaps matching TRBD2 (5 bases). Trimming removed 6 bases at V and 5 bases at J, with 9 bases between. The CDR3 loop spans 12 amino acids. Germline V gene lookup returns CDR1 MNHEY and CDR2 SMNVEV (reference sequence). CDR3 DNA: TGTGCCAGCAGCCCGAGGGAAGATACGCAGTATTTT. Translation: CASSPREDTQYF.

J is TRBJ2-7 and V is TRBV6-6; tentatively, D is TRBD2 (7 bases). Germline CDR1 is MNHNY and CDR2 is SVGAGI (reference sequence). V dropped 2 bases and J dropped 0 bases, with 14 bases sitting between them. The CDR3 has 16 amino acids. Here the CDR3 DNA reads TGTGCCAGCAGTTACAATACGGGGGGCCTCTCCTACGAGCAGTACTTC. This encodes CASSYNTGGLSYEQYF.

This clone occurred once. This chain joins TRBV27 and TRBJ2-3, with 9 nucleotides matching TRBD1. CDR1 MNHEY and CDR2 SMNVEV come from the germline V gene (reference sequence). The trim removed 5 bases at V and 0 bases at J, leaving 12 bases unmatched. The CDR3 covers 18 residues. In nucleotides, the CDR3 is TGTGCCAGCAGTCTCCGAAGGACAGGGGTATCTAGCACAGATACGCAGTATTTT. Residues: CASSLRRTGVSSTDTQYF.

The chain combines TRBV5-1 with TRBJ2-2, with 11 bases that match TRBD1. Germline values: CDR1 SGHRS, CDR2 YFSETQ. With V trimmed by 0 bases and J by 3 bases, 10 bases remained unmatched. CDR3 size: 19 residues. The CDR3 loop reads CASSLVLGQGARDTGELFF. Here the CDR3 DNA reads TGCGCCAGCAGCTTGGTTCTAGGACAGGGGGCGCGGGACACCGGGGAGCTGTTTTTT.

V usage is TRBV4-2 and J usage is TRBJ1-5; weak D call: TRBD1 (5 bases). V lost 4 bases and J 6 bases, leaving 16 bases between the germline ends. This CDR3 has 15 residues. Germline V gene lookup returns CDR1 LGHNA and CDR2 YNFKEQ. The CDR3 coding sequence is TGTGCCAGCAGCCTATCCGGGGGGTTCCCTCAGCCCCAGCATTTT. Its protein is CASSLSGGFPQPQHF.

The CDR3 nucleotides are TGTGCCAGTAGTAGAGGACAGGGAACAAGCTCTGGAAACACCATATATTTT. Translating gives CASSRGQGTSSGNTIYF. The V call is TRBV19, the J call TRBJ1-3, with 8 positions matching TRBD1. Per germline, CDR1 LNHDA and CDR2 SQIVND (reference sequence). The V and J ends lost 4 bases and 0 bases, in that order; junction bases with no gene match: 8. The CDR3 totals 17 residues.

J is TRBJ2-2 and V is TRBV9, with TRBD1 as a possible D gene (5 bases). CDR3 length: 15 amino acids. Per germline, CDR1 SGDLS and CDR2 YYNGEE. The ends were cut back, 1 base at V and 6 bases at J, with 13 bases in the middle. CDR3 residues: CASSVSQGGSGELFF. The CDR3, as DNA: TGTGCCAGCAGCGTATCCCAGGGTGGCTCCGGGGAGCTGTTTTTT.

CDR3 bases: TGTGCCAGTAGTATAGACGGACGGGACTCAGGAAACACTGAAGCTTTCTTT. Translating gives CASSIDGRDSGNTEAFF. The J gene is TRBJ1-1, the V gene TRBV19; D is possibly TRBD1 (5 bases). The V end was cut by 0 bases, the J end by 2 bases, with 16 bases between. Germline CDR1 LNHDA, CDR2 SQIVND (reference sequence). The CDR3 length is 17 residues. Complete variable domain (other parts from reference TRBV19 and TRBJ1-1): DGGITQSPKYLFRKEGQNVTLSCEQNLNHDAMYWYRQDPGQGLRLIYYSQIVNDFQKGDIAEGYSVSREKKESFPLTVTSAQKNPTAFYLCASSIDGRDSGNTEAFFGQGTRLTVV.

This clone was counted a few times. The rearrangement links TRBV19 to TRBJ1-6; 8 bases are shared with TRBD1. The CDR3 runs to 15 residues. The germline CDR1 and CDR2 sequences are LNHDA and SQIVND (reference sequence). Trimming at V came to 5 bases and at J to 7 bases, leaving 7 bases not matched to a gene. This chain's CDR3 is CASSETGVRNSPLHF. CDR3 DNA sequence: TGTGCCAGTAGTGAGACAGGGGTGAGGAATTCACCCCTCCACTTT.

The chain links TRBV5-1 to TRBJ1-3; perhaps TRBD1 as D (6 bases). Germline V gives CDR1 SGHRS, CDR2 YFSETQ. The CDR3 is 13 amino acids. The germline V and J ends were trimmed by 3 bases and 2 bases, with 6 bases remaining between them. The CDR3 DNA follows: TGCGCCAGCAGCTGGGACACTGGAAACACCATATATTTT. Its protein product is CASSWDTGNTIYF.

The J gene is TRBJ1-1, the V gene TRBV18; D gene uncertain. Germline CDR1 and CDR2: KGHSH and LQKENI. This CDR3 comprises 14 residues. V shed 4 bases and J shed 0 bases, with 9 bases lying between them. CDR3 amino acids: CASSRSVMNTEAFF. CDR3 DNA: TGTGCCAGCTCACGTAGCGTAATGAACACTGAAGCTTTCTTT.

J is TRBJ2-5 and V is TRBV5-1, with 9 bases identical to TRBD2. Germline CDR1 SGHRS, CDR2 YFSETQ. V lost 4 bases, J lost 1 base, and 8 bases stayed unmatched. This CDR3 comprises 16 residues. As DNA, the CDR3 is TGCGCCAGCAGCACGATTCTAGCGGGGCCCCAAGAGACCCAGTACTTC. Translation: CASSTILAGPQETQYF.

This sequence joins TRBV13 and TRBJ2-1; TRBD2 agrees at 9 bases. CDR3 length: 16 amino acids. Germline V gene sequence: CDR1 PRHDT, CDR2 FYEKMQ (reference sequence). After removal of 2 bases from V and 0 bases from J, the junction contained 2 bases not matched to a gene. CDR3 bases: TGTGCCAGCAGCTTACGGCGGGGGGGCTCCTACAATGAGCAGTTCTTC. Protein: CASSLRRGGSYNEQFF.

CDR3 sequence reads: CASSDPRVGDTEAFF. The CDR3, as DNA: TGTGCCAGCAGTGACCCCCGGGTAGGGGACACTGAAGCTTTCTTT. This rearrangement joins TRBV25-1 to TRBJ1-1, with D maybe TRBD1 (5 bases). The CDR3 runs to 15 residues. Trimming removed 3 bases at V and 3 bases at J, with 14 bases between. Germline values: CDR1 MGHDK, CDR2 SYGVNS.

This chain links TRBV10-3 with TRBJ1-1, with D perhaps matching TRBD1 (6 bases). Germline CDR1 and CDR2: ENHRY and SYGVKD. CDR3 length: 15 amino acids. The V and J ends lost 4 bases and 2 bases respectively, with 14 bases between them. The CDR3 nucleotides are TGTGCCATCAGTGTCCTAGGGGGGGCAAACACTGAAGCTTTCTTT. This translates into CAISVLGGANTEAFF.

The chain links TRBV5-1 to TRBJ2-7; 8 nucleotides line up with TRBD2. The CDR3 runs to 15 residues. Germline V lookup: CDR1 SGHRS, CDR2 YFSETQ. The trim removed 0 bases at V and 1 base at J, leaving 3 bases unmatched. The CDR3 region has the DNA TGCGCCAGCAGCTTGGGACTAGCGAGTTCCTACGAGCAGTACTTC. The encoded protein is CASSLGLASSYEQYF.

This clone was observed a single time. CDR3 nucleotides: TGTGCCAGTCACGGAGGATCCAGCTCCTACAATGAGCAGTTCTTC. Translated: CASHGGSSSYNEQFF. The chain joins TRBV11-2 to TRBJ2-1; the D gene is possibly TRBD2 (5 bases). The length of the CDR3 is 15 residues. The V gene lost 9 bases and the J gene lost 0 bases, with 15 bases spanning the gap. Germline V gene data show CDR1 as SGHAT and CDR2 as FQNNGV.

This clone came up once. The chain carries TRBV2 and TRBJ2-5; 7 bases line up with TRBD2. The CDR3 spans 14 residues. Germline lookup yields CDR1 SNHLY and CDR2 FYNNEI. The J segment lost 4 bases and the V segment lost 2 bases, leaving 4 bases of the junction unmatched. The CDR3 bases are TGTGCCAGCAGTGAAAGAAGCGGGGTAGAGACCCAGTACTTC. Translation gives CASSERSGVETQYF.

The chain's CDR3 is CASISGTGFYTGELFF. The CDR3 DNA reads TGTGCCAGTATCTCCGGGACAGGGTTTTACACCGGGGAGCTGTTTTTT. The chain links TRBV19 to TRBJ2-2; 9 bases line up with TRBD1. V lost 7 bases to trimming and J lost 3 bases; unmatched junction nucleotides: 9. CDR3 size: 16 residues. CDR1 is LNHDA, CDR2 SQIVND, per germline (reference sequence).

The chain is built from TRBV27 and TRBJ1-1, with a possible D match to TRBD1 (6 bases). Germline V gene lookup returns CDR1 MNHEY and CDR2 SMNVEV (reference sequence). Trimming left V 8 bases short and J 0 bases short, with 10 bases between. The CDR3 loop spans 13 amino acids. CDR3 nucleotide sequence: TGTGCCAGCCGGGGGGCGTTGAACACTGAAGCTTTCTTT. Encoded protein: CASRGALNTEAFF.

The chain uses TRBV30 and TRBJ1-2, with D maybe TRBD1 (6 bases). Trimming removed 4 bases at V and 2 bases at J, with 8 bases between. CDR3 length: 12 residues. The V gene's germline CDR1 is GTSNPN and CDR2 SVGIG (reference sequence). The CDR3, as DNA: TGTGCCTGGATGAGGGGGAACTATGGCTACACCTTC. It encodes CAWMRGNYGYTF.

The CDR3 region is CASSPLRANTYEQYF. The CDR3 region has the DNA TGTGCCAGTAGCCCCCTCAGGGCTAATACCTACGAGCAGTACTTC. The chain carries TRBV19 and TRBJ2-7, with D possibly matching TRBD1 (5 bases). V was clipped by 6 bases and J by 2 bases, with 17 bases between them. Per germline, CDR1 LNHDA and CDR2 SQIVND (reference sequence). CDR3 length: 15 amino acids.

DNA of the CDR3: TGTGCCAGCAGCCAAGATGGGCAGGGAGGCCAGCCCCAGCATTTT. This gives the protein CASSQDGQGGQPQHF. The chain links TRBV5-8 to TRBJ1-5; D is possibly TRBD1 (5 bases). The CDR3 length is 15 residues. The germline V gene encodes CDR1 SGHTS and CDR2 YDEGEE. Trimming removed 4 bases at V and 7 bases at J, with 18 bases between.

J is TRBJ2-5 and V is TRBV11-2; D unresolved. The CDR3 totals 16 residues. The germline V gene encodes CDR1 SGHAT and CDR2 FQNNGV. The V and J ends lost 0 bases and 0 bases respectively, with 11 bases between them. The CDR3 is CASSLDLSVDQETQYF. DNA for the CDR3: TGTGCCAGCAGCTTAGATCTCTCGGTGGACCAAGAGACCCAGTACTTC. The full variable domain, in which reference TRBV11-2 and TRBJ2-5 provide the parts outside the CDR3, is EAGVAQSPRYKIIEKRQSVAFWCNPISGHATLYWYQQILGQGPKLLIQFQNNGVVDDSQLPKDRFSAERLKGVDSTLKIQPAKLEDSAVYLCASSLDLSVDQETQYFGPGTRLLVL.